This T cell receptor beta chain appears in the sequencing data of a study of PD-L1 blockade in urothelial cancer. Study in general: Blood gave a median approximately 140,000 T cells.

Sequenced by immunoSEQ multiplex PCR; TCRdb stores in-frame clones only, minus some. The sample shows 95,000 to 100,000 clones, around nine tenths of them seen only once. Time point defined: pretreatment peripheral blood. V lost 10 bases, J lost 5 bases, and 20 bases lay in between. Germline loops: CDR1 MNHEY, CDR2 SMNVEV (reference sequence). The length of the CDR3 is 15 residues. Specimen: PBMCs, collected around atezolizumab (anti-PD-L1) treatment. The chain joins TRBV27 to TRBJ1-4; D might be TRBD1 (6 bases). This clonotype was obtained from a man in his sixties with urothelial cancer. For the CDR3, the DNA is TGTGCCACCATGGGGAAAGGACAGTTAAATGAAAAACTGTTTTTT. It translates to CATMGKGQLNEKLFF.